These 23 T cell receptor beta chains were sequenced from one sample in a study of blood T cell repertoires in COVID-19. Measured with immunoSEQ multiplex PCR; TCRdb has only the in-frame clones, and not every one. The table has 45,000 to 70,000 clones, over 80% seen once. The sequencing sample was made of peripheral blood. The receptor source for this set is a woman aged 55-70 years with acute or convalescent COVID-19.

The CDR3 region has the DNA TGTGCCAGCAGTCCCCGGCGCGTCAGGGGAGGGCCTGAAGCTTTCTTT. This codes for CASSPRRVRGGPEAFF. The chain joins TRBV27 to TRBJ1-1; weak D call: TRBD1 (6 bases). This CDR3 is built from 16 residues. V lost 5 bases, J lost 6 bases, and 22 bases lay in between. From germline, CDR1 is MNHEY and CDR2 SMNVEV (reference sequence).

V is TRBV12-5 and J is TRBJ1-1; D may be TRBD1 (6 bases). Trimming shortened V by 7 bases and J by 0 bases, and 9 bases separated the two germline ends. Germline CDR1 reads LGHNT; CDR2 reads FRNRAP. This CDR3 is built from 13 residues. CDR3: CASVQGMNTEAFF. The CDR3 DNA reads TGTGCTAGTGTGCAGGGGATGAACACTGAAGCTTTCTTT.

This rearrangement joins TRBV13 to TRBJ1-2; 12 nucleotides line up with TRBD1. V lost 4 bases to trimming and J lost 8 bases; unmatched junction nucleotides: 8. Germline CDR1 and CDR2: PRHDT and FYEKMQ (reference sequence). The CDR3 runs 15 residues. The CDR3 nucleotides are TGTGCCAGCAGCTCAGGGGACAGGGGGCTAAGAGGCTACACCTTC. Amino acid sequence: CASSSGDRGLRGYTF.

This clone turned up a few times. The CDR3 DNA follows: TGTGCCAGCAGCTTCGGGTCTGGCACAGATACGCAGTATTTT. Its translation: CASSFGSGTDTQYF. This chain joins TRBV5-8 and TRBJ2-3; D is undetermined. CDR3 length: 14 amino acids. V lost 2 bases to trimming and J lost 1 base, with 8 bases between them. Germline CDR1 reads SGHTS; CDR2 reads YDEGEE.

The V gene is TRBV19, the J gene TRBJ2-3; 9 nucleotides align to TRBD1. The V gene's germline CDR1 is LNHDA and CDR2 SQIVND (reference sequence). V shed 5 bases, J shed 0 bases, and the junction held 3 bases outside the gene matches. CDR3 length: 15 amino acids. This chain's CDR3 is CASSAGTGSTDTQYF. CDR3 in DNA: TGTGCCAGTAGTGCCGGGACAGGGAGCACAGATACGCAGTATTTT.

The gene calls are TRBV7-2 and TRBJ1-1; D may be TRBD1 (6 bases). Germline lookup yields CDR1 SGHTA and CDR2 FQGNSA. V lost 5 bases and J lost 10, with 11 bases in between. This CDR3 is 11 amino acids long. In nucleotides, the CDR3 is TGTGCCAGCAGCGCCACAGGGATAGCTTTCTTT. It translates to CASSATGIAFF.

This sequence joins TRBV5-8 and TRBJ2-3; 12 bases map to TRBD1. The CDR3 runs 16 residues. CDR1 SGHTS and CDR2 YDEGEE come from the germline V gene. Trimming cost V 4 bases and J 4 bases; bases outside gene matches: 7. CDR3 in DNA: TGTGCCAGCAGCCGGGACAGGGGGCGTAATGCAGATACGCAGTATTTT. Its translation: CASSRDRGRNADTQYF.

This chain links TRBV6-1 with TRBJ1-6, with TRBD1 matching over 7 bases. This CDR3 has 15 amino acids. Losses at the gene ends were 2 bases for V and 8 bases for J; bases not matched to a gene: 6. CDR1 and CDR2 from the germline V gene are MNHNS and SASEGT. CDR3 sequence: CASSELGTEHSPLHF. The CDR3 DNA sequence: TGTGCCAGCAGTGAACTTGGGACAGAGCATTCACCCCTCCACTTT.

This clone has only a few counts. This sequence joins TRBV5-5 and TRBJ1-2; TRBD1 agrees at 7 bases. V shed 0 bases and J 2 bases; nucleotides not matched to a gene: 10. The length of the CDR3 is 17 residues. The V gene's germline CDR1 is SGHKS and CDR2 YYEKEE (reference sequence). In nucleotides, the CDR3 is TGTGCCAGCAGCTTGGCCAGGGGGACCCTCCTAAACTATGGCTACACCTTC. It translates to CASSLARGTLLNYGYTF.

V gene TRBV11-2 combines with J gene TRBJ1-1; weak D call: TRBD1 (5 bases). Looked up from germline, CDR1 is SGHAT and CDR2 is FQNNGV. The CDR3 is 14 amino acids. V gave up 2 bases and J gave up 6 bases, with 13 bases separating them. The CDR3 bases are TGTGCCAGCAGCTTACCTCGACAGTCCCCTGAAGCTTTCTTT. Translating it yields CASSLPRQSPEAFF.

The J gene is TRBJ1-1, the V gene TRBV14; D unclear. The V gene lost 1 base and the J gene lost 4 bases, with 10 bases spanning the gap. Germline V gene lookup returns CDR1 SGHDN and CDR2 FVKESK. The CDR3 is made up of 14 amino acids. CDR3 DNA sequence: TGTGCCAGCAGCCAAGTTCGAGGCCCCACTGAAGCTTTCTTT. Its protein product is CASSQVRGPTEAFF.

The rearrangement uses TRBV3-1 (or the pseudogene TRBV3-2) and TRBJ2-3, with a weak D call TRBD2 (7 bases). Deletions cut 3 bases from V and 6 bases from J, with 19 bases between. This CDR3 contains 16 residues. Looked up from germline, CDR1 is LGHDT and CDR2 is YNNKEL (reference sequence). CDR3 coding DNA: TGTGCCAGCAGCCAGTCGAGGGCGGGGGCTAGGGATACGCAGTATTTT. It encodes CASSQSRAGARDTQYF.

The J gene is TRBJ1-2, the V gene TRBV7-9; D is unresolved. This CDR3 contains 15 residues. Germline V gene data show CDR1 as SEHNR and CDR2 as FQNEAQ (reference sequence). Trimming shortened V by 4 bases and J by 7 bases, and 19 bases separated the two germline ends. The CDR3 reads CASSSPRPGTRGYTF. The DNA for the CDR3 is TGTGCCAGCAGCTCCCCCCGGCCGGGAACCCGTGGCTACACCTTC.

V usage is TRBV11-2 and J usage is TRBJ1-1; D remains unclear. The ends were cut back, 5 bases at V and 4 bases at J, with 11 bases in the middle. From germline, CDR1 is SGHAT and CDR2 FQNNGV. The CDR3 totals 13 residues. The CDR3 is CASSPIGGTEAFF. The DNA of the CDR3 is TGTGCCAGCAGCCCGATAGGAGGCACTGAAGCTTTCTTT.

This chain uses TRBV18 with TRBJ2-7; perhaps TRBD2 as D (5 bases). Between the trimmed V and J ends, which lost 5 bases and 5 bases, there was a span of 13 bases. Germline V gives CDR1 KGHSH, CDR2 LQKENI. The CDR3 is 13 amino acids. The CDR3 region has the DNA TGTGCCAGCTCAGCACTACTAGACGACGAGCAGTACTTC. Residues: CASSALLDDEQYF.

This rearrangement joins TRBV18 to TRBJ1-2, with D maybe TRBD1 (6 bases). The CDR3 is made up of 15 amino acids. Germline-derived CDR1 and CDR2 are KGHSH and LQKENI. V lost 4 bases and J lost 0, with 12 bases in between. The DNA of the CDR3 is TGTGCCAGCTCACAGGACAGACCGCCTAACTATGGCTACACCTTC. Amino acids: CASSQDRPPNYGYTF.

CDR3 sequence: CSANPPSGAFF. The CDR3 DNA is TGCAGTGCTAATCCGCCCTCGGGAGCTTTCTTT. This chain links TRBV20-1 with TRBJ1-1; the D is unclear. Germline CDR1 DFQATT, CDR2 SNEGSKA (reference sequence). The V gene lost 4 bases and the J gene lost 10 bases, with 13 bases spanning the gap. This CDR3 contains 11 residues.

This clone came up a few times. The chain uses TRBV6-1 and TRBJ1-2, with no clear D. V lost 3 bases to trimming and J lost 7 bases, with 3 bases between them. Germline V gives CDR1 MNHNS, CDR2 SASEGT. CDR3 length equals 10 residues. The CDR3 DNA sequence: TGTGCCAGCAGTGATCGTGGCTACACCTTC. Translated, it gives CASSDRGYTF.

CDR3 region: CASNNNPQHF. In DNA, the CDR3 is TGTGCCAGCAATAATAATCCCCAGCATTTT. The J gene is TRBJ1-5, the V gene TRBV6-5; unclear D gene. Trimming took off 7 bases at V and 10 bases at J, with 8 bases between the two ends. The CDR3 consists of 10 residues. Germline V gene lookup returns CDR1 MNHEY and CDR2 SVGAGI.

The chain recombines TRBV19 with TRBJ2-7, with D maybe TRBD2 (6 bases). Germline V lookup: CDR1 LNHDA, CDR2 SQIVND (reference sequence). Trimming shortened V by 5 bases and J by 5 bases, and 13 bases separated the two germline ends. CDR3 size: 13 residues. CDR3 in amino acids: CASSPRGLHEQYF. CDR3 bases: TGTGCCAGTAGTCCAAGGGGACTTCACGAGCAGTACTTC.

The rearrangement links TRBV6-6 to TRBJ2-3; possible D gene TRBD1, 7 bases. Trimming removed 6 bases at V and 4 bases at J, with 17 bases between. The CDR3 loop spans 15 amino acids. Germline loops: CDR1 MNHNY, CDR2 SVGAGI (reference sequence). CDR3 protein: CASRLGGTAPDTQYF. The CDR3 DNA reads as TGTGCCAGCAGACTAGGAGGGACAGCGCCAGATACGCAGTATTTT.

The chain recombines TRBV24-1 with TRBJ1-2; 8 nucleotides align to TRBD1. V was pared by 0 bases and J by 13 bases, with 6 bases of the junction left unmatched. This CDR3 contains 13 residues. Germline CDR1 and CDR2: KGHDR and SFDVKD. DNA of the CDR3: TGTGCCACCAGTGATTTGGAGACAGGGGTACCCACCTTC. Its translation is CATSDLETGVPTF.

The chain has TRBV15 and TRBJ2-2; the match to TRBD1 covers 10 bases. The germline CDR1 and CDR2 sequences are LNHNV and YYDKDF (reference sequence). After removal of 3 bases from V and 7 bases from J, the junction contained 8 bases not matched to a gene. This CDR3 is built from 16 residues. CDR3 nucleotides: TGTGCCACCAGCAGTCCCGGGACAGGGGCCAACGGGGAGCTGTTTTTT. Its translation: CATSSPGTGANGELFF.